These 11 T cell receptor beta chains were sequenced from one sample in a study of CD8+ T cells in alopecia areata. Extracted RNA was reverse transcribed, and the resulting cDNA served as sequencing template. The data were produced by immunoSEQ multiplex PCR, yet TCRdb's version contains in-frame clones alone and is incomplete. Of 90,000 to 150,000 clones in the sample, 35% to 40% are singletons; the top ten hold roughly 3.3%. Sequencing input: CD4+ T cells sorted from blood. The receptors here all came from a human donor with alopecia areata.

The chain couples TRBV29-1 to TRBJ2-5, with D possibly TRBD1 on 5 matching bases. The CDR3 consists of 13 residues. CDR1 and CDR2 (germline): SQVTM, ANQGSEA. V lost 3 bases to trimming and J lost 1 base, with 9 bases between them. CDR3 sequence: CSVDTGPQETQYF. The CDR3 DNA reads TGCAGCGTTGACACAGGTCCCCAAGAGACCCAGTACTTC. Combining the CDR3 with reference TRBV29-1 and TRBJ2-5 gives the whole variable domain SAVISQKPSRDICQRGTSLTIQCQVDSQVTMMFWYRQQPGQSLTLIATANQGSEATYESGFVIDKFPISRPNLTFSTLTVSNMSPEDSSIYLCSVDTGPQETQYFGPGTRLLVL.

The rearrangement uses TRBV4-1 and TRBJ2-3; 8 positions match TRBD1. V dropped 1 base and J dropped 3; count of bases not matched to a gene: 0. Germline CDR1 and CDR2: MGHRA and YSYEKL. The CDR3 consists of 14 residues. This CDR3 reads CASSQGDRTDTQYF. The CDR3 bases are TGCGCCAGCAGCCAAGGGGACAGGACAGATACGCAGTATTTT.

This clone has a handful of counts. The chain recombines TRBV30 with TRBJ1-1; no firm D call. Germline V gives CDR1 GTSNPN, CDR2 SVGIG (reference sequence). The CDR3 length is 14 residues. V was clipped by 2 bases and J by 1 base, with 11 bases between them. Here the CDR3 reads CAWSRGRSNTEAFF. Here the CDR3 DNA reads TGTGCCTGGAGTAGAGGTAGATCGAACACTGAAGCTTTCTTT.

This clone was detected only a few times. The chain couples TRBV7-2 to TRBJ2-5; a possible D gene is TRBD2 (5 bases). The CDR3 spans 16 residues. The V end lost 5 bases, the J end lost 5 bases, and 21 bases lay between the germline ends. Germline V gene data show CDR1 as SGHTA and CDR2 as FQGNSA. The CDR3: CASSRGLGAVGETQYF. The CDR3 DNA sequence: TGTGCCAGCAGCCGAGGGTTGGGAGCTGTCGGGGAGACCCAGTACTTC.

The chain employs TRBV10-3 and TRBJ1-5; D is undetermined. V was trimmed by 10 bases and J by 0 bases, leaving 16 bases between them. Germline-derived CDR1 and CDR2 are ENHRY and SYGVKD. The CDR3 runs 15 residues. The CDR3 bases are TGTGCCACTCAGTCCCCCAGTTATAGCAATCAGCCCCAGCATTTT. The encoded protein is CATQSPSYSNQPQHF.

A few counts support this clone. The same CDR3 can be traced to other DNA sequences in this sample. The chain joins TRBV29-1 to TRBJ2-7; TRBD2 is a possible D gene (5 bases). CDR1 and CDR2 from the germline V gene are SQVTM and ANQGSEA. V lost 4 bases, J lost 3 bases, and 13 bases lay in between. The CDR3 loop spans 13 amino acids. CDR3 in amino acids: CSVGRESSYEQYF. DNA for the CDR3: TGCAGCGTTGGTAGGGAGAGCAGCTACGAGCAGTACTTC.

This chain uses TRBV5-1 with TRBJ2-5; TRBD2 might be the D (5 bases). Germline V gene data show CDR1 as SGHRS and CDR2 as YFSETQ. V gave up 4 bases and J gave up 14 bases, with 15 bases separating them. CDR3 length equals 11 residues. As DNA, the CDR3 is TGCGCCAGCAGCGCTGACGGGGATCCCTACTTC. The encoded protein is CASSADGDPYF.

This chain uses TRBV29-1 with TRBJ2-3; D remains ambiguous. Germline CDR1 and CDR2: SQVTM and ANQGSEA. There are 12 residues in the CDR3. Trimming stripped 4 bases from V and 3 bases from J, with 8 bases between. For the CDR3, the DNA is TGCAGCGTTGCTCCAGCGACAGATACGCAGTATTTT. It codes for CSVAPATDTQYF.

CDR3 region: CAWSAGTYGYTF. The CDR3 coding sequence is TGTGCCTGGAGTGCGGGCACTTATGGCTACACCTTC. The V and J genes are TRBV30 and TRBJ1-2; D call uncertain. Deletions cut 1 base from V and 5 bases from J, with 8 bases between. CDR3 length: 12 residues. The germline V gene has CDR1 GTSNPN and CDR2 SVGIG (reference sequence). The full variable domain, its missing parts supplied by reference TRBV30 and TRBJ1-2, is SQTIHQWPATLVQPVGSPLSLECTVEGTSNPNLYWYRQAAGRGLQLLFYSVGIGQISSEVPQNLSASRPQDRQFILSSKKLLLSDSGFYLCAWSAGTYGYTFGSGTRLTVV.

The chain joins TRBV7-3 to TRBJ2-3; weak D call: TRBD2 (5 bases). Germline V lookup: CDR1 SGHTA, CDR2 FQGTGA. This CDR3 has 14 residues. Trimming stripped 3 bases from V and 0 bases from J, with 7 bases between. The CDR3 DNA is TGTGCCAGCAGCTTCGGCGGGAGCACAGATACGCAGTATTTT. Translating it yields CASSFGGSTDTQYF.

This clone has ten or more counts. The rearrangement joins TRBV28 to TRBJ1-4; TRBD1 agrees at 7 bases. This CDR3 has 15 amino acids. Germline CDR1 and CDR2: MDHEN and SYDVKM. Unmatched junction bases numbered 10, after V lost 4 bases and J lost 8 bases. The CDR3 loop is CASSSRQGLREKLFF. In nucleotides, the CDR3 is TGTGCCAGCAGTTCGAGACAGGGTCTAAGGGAAAAACTGTTTTTT.